This entry concerns a single TCR beta chain. Amplification of TCR beta CDR3 regions used RNA as the template. The TCR CDR3 was amplified in a first-round RT-PCR using the HTBI primer set. TCRdb redid the calling of the multiplex PCR reads with MiXCR, one entry per CDR3 protein. The data show about 350,000 distinct CDR3 sequences, 15% to 20% seen once. This sample stems from a study of T cells in Graves' hyperthyroidism and ophthalmopathy. This CDR3 contains 15 residues. Trimming removed 3 bases from V and 5 bases from J; junction bases left unmatched: 8. The sequenced sample was blood. The rearrangement links TRBV12-3 or TRBV12-4 to TRBJ1-2; 8 nucleotides align to TRBD1. This TCR was sampled from a woman aged 35 to 49 with Graves' ophthalmopathy. The CDR3 region has the DNA TGTGCCAGCAGTTTTCTCGGGACAGGCCATTATGGCTACACCTTC. Its protein product is CASSFLGTGHYGYTF.